This is a list of T cell receptor beta chains from one sample in a study of blood T cell repertoires in COVID-19. TCRdb's table, derived via immunoSEQ multiplex PCR, lists solely in-frame clones and lacks some. The sample includes under 300,000 clones, about nine tenths seen only once; the top ten take about 6%. Material for sequencing was PBMCs or T cells enriched from blood (not recorded which). These receptors were collected from a woman aged 25 to 45 with acute COVID-19. Each CDR3 is given with its conserved first and last residue. A D gene is named only where the DNA matches it firmly. Clone size is shown for a subset of rows, as once, few, many or a class of expanded clone.

d_call | j_call | v_call | clone_size | cdr3_nt | cdr3_aa
TRBD1 | TRBJ1-1 | TRBV28 | - | TGTGCCAGCAGTCCTACAGGGGGATGGACTGAAGCTTTCTTT | CASSPTGGWTEAFF
TRBD1 | TRBJ2-7 | TRBV7-2 | once | TGTGCCAGCAGCTTATTGGGACAGGGGGCCGACGAGCAGTACTTC | CASSLLGQGADEQYF
TRBD2 | TRBJ2-3 | TRBV28 | once | TGTGCCAGCAGTCTCTCGGGACTAGGAGATTCAGATACGCAGTATTTT | CASSLSGLGDSDTQYF
- | TRBJ2-3 | TRBV2 | - | TGTGCCAGCAGTCCCAACCCTCGGGATACGCAGTATTTT | CASSPNPRDTQYF
- | TRBJ1-6 | TRBV6-5 | - | TGTGCCACCACACACAACAGGGCTGATAATTCACCCCTCCACTTT | CATTHNRADNSPLHF
- | TRBJ1-4 | TRBV3-1/TRBV3-2 | - | TGTGCCAGCAGCCAAAGGCCAGCCGGGGAAAAACTGTTTTTT | CASSQRPAGEKLFF
- | TRBJ2-3 | TRBV7-2 | - | TGTGCCAGCAGCCCCGCGGGCGTTAGCACAGATACGCAGTATTTT | CASSPAGVSTDTQYF
- | TRBJ2-3 | TRBV19 | - | TGTGCCAGTAGTATAGTTGGCGGGCCTAGCACAGATACGCAGTATTTT | CASSIVGGPSTDTQYF
TRBD1 | TRBJ1-1 | TRBV19 | once | TGTGCCAGTAGCGTGGGACAGTCTTCCACTGAAGCTTTCTTT | CASSVGQSSTEAFF
TRBD1 | TRBJ1-1 | TRBV28 | - | TGTGCCAGCAGTTTATTGGGACAGGGGGATGAAGCTTTCTTT | CASSLLGQGDEAFF
- | TRBJ2-7 | TRBV5-5 | - | TGTGCCAGCAGCGTGCGGGACAGCTACGAGCAGTACTTC | CASSVRDSYEQYF
TRBD1 | TRBJ1-2 | TRBV6-5 | - | TGTGCCAGCATAGTGGGACAGAATAACTATGGCTACACCTTC | CASIVGQNNYGYTF
- | TRBJ2-1 | TRBV24-1 | - | TGTGCCACCAGTGATCCCTATATACCTGAGCAGTTCTTC | CATSDPYIPEQFF
- | TRBJ1-3 | TRBV5-1 | - | TGCGCCAGCAGCGATACAGGAAACACCATATATTTT | CASSDTGNTIYF
TRBD2 | TRBJ2-1 | TRBV28 | - | TGTGCCAGCAGTTTATTGAGCGGGAGAAGTAACAATGAGCAGTTCTTC | CASSLLSGRSNNEQFF
- | TRBJ2-5 | TRBV30 | - | TGTGCCTGGACTGAAGGACTACAAGAGACCCAGTACTTC | CAWTEGLQETQYF
- | TRBJ1-1 | TRBV5-6 | once | TGTGCCAGCAGCTTGGGCAGGGCCAACACTGAAGCTTTCTTT | CASSLGRANTEAFF